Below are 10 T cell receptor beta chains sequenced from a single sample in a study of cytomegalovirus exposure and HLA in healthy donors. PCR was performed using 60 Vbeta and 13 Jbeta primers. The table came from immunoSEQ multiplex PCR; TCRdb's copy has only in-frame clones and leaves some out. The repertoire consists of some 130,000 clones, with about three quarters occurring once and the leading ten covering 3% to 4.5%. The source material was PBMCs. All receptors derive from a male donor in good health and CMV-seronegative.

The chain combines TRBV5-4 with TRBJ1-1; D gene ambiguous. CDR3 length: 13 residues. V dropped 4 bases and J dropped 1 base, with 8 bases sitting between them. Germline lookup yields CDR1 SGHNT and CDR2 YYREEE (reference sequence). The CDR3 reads CASSPDTNTEAFF. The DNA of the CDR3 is TGTGCCAGCAGCCCCGACACGAACACTGAAGCTTTCTTT.

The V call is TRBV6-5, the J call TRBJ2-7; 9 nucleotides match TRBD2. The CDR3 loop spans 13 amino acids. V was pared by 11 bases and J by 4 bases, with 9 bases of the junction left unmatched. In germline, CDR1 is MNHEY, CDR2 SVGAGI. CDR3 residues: CAVRTAGGYEQYF. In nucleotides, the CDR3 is TGTGCCGTTAGGACAGCGGGGGGTTACGAGCAGTACTTC.

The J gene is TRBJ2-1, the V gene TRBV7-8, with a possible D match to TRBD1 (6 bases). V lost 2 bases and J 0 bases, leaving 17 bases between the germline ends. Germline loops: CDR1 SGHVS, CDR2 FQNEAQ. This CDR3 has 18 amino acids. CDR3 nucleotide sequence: TGTGCCAGCAGCTTAAGGTTGGGGCAGGGGAACTCCTACAATGAGCAGTTCTTC. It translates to CASSLRLGQGNSYNEQFF.

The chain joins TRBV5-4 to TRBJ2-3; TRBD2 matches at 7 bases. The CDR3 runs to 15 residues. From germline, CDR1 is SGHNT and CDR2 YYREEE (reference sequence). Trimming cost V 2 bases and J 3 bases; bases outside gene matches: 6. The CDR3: CASSLGGSTTDTQYF. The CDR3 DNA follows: TGTGCCAGCAGCTTAGGCGGGAGTACTACAGATACGCAGTATTTT.

The CDR3 coding sequence is TGTGCCAGCAGACTGGAGCGGGGGGGCTCCTACAATGAGCAGTTCTTC. This translates into CASRLERGGSYNEQFF. This sequence joins TRBV7-9 and TRBJ2-1; TRBD2 agrees at 10 bases. Germline-derived CDR1 and CDR2 are SEHNR and FQNEAQ (reference sequence). The CDR3 totals 16 residues. Trimming cost V 6 bases and J 0 bases; bases outside gene matches: 5.

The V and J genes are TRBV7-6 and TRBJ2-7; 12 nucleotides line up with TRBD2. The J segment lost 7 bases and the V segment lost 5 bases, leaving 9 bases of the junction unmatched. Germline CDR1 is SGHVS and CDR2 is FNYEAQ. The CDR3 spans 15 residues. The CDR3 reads CASSPTTSGGREQYF. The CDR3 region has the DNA TGTGCCAGCAGCCCAACTACTAGCGGGGGGCGGGAGCAGTACTTC.

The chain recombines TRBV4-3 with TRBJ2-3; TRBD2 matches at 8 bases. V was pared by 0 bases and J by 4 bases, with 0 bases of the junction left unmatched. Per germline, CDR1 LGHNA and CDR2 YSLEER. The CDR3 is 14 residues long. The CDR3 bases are TGCGCCAGCAGCCAAGAGCGGGGGGCAGATACGCAGTATTTT. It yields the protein CASSQERGADTQYF.

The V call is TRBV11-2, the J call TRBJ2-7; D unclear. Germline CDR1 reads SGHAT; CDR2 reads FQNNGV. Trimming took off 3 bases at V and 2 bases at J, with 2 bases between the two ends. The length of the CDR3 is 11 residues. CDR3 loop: CASSFTYEQYF. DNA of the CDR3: TGTGCCAGCAGCTTCACCTACGAGCAGTACTTC. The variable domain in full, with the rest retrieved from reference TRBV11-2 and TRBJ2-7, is EAGVAQSPRYKIIEKRQSVAFWCNPISGHATLYWYQQILGQGPKLLIQFQNNGVVDDSQLPKDRFSAERLKGVDSTLKIQPAKLEDSAVYLCASSFTYEQYFGPGTRLTVT.

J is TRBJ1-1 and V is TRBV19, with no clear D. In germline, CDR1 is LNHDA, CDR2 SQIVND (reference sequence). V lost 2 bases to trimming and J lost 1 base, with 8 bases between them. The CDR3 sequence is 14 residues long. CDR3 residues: CASSIPPWNTEAFF. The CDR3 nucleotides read TGTGCCAGTAGTATACCTCCCTGGAACACTGAAGCTTTCTTT.

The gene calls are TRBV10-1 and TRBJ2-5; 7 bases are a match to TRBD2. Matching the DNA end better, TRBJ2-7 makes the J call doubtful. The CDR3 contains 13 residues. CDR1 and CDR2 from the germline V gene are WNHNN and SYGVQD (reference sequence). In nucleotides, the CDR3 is TGCGCCAGCAGCCGCGAGCGGGAAAGCGAGCAGTACTTC. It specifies CASSRERESEQYF.